This T cell receptor (beta chain) was documented in a study of T cell clonality in common variable immunodeficiency (dated by TCRdb to between 2014 and 2016). On the study overall, not on this receptor specifically: Despite equal DNA input, controls averaged about 81,820 unique sequences per sample versus some 30,000 in CVID samples. According to the authors, figuring out what caused the increased clonality in CVID would require sequencing the repertoires of T cell subpopulations. TCRbeta clonality was higher in CVID subjects than in healthy controls (t-test p = 0.018), and the increase was most characteristic of about a third of subjects. Correlations between repertoire features and clinical complications were limited by patient heterogeneity within the CVID cohort. CVID TCRbeta sequences reportedly showed fewer deletions and N-nucleotide insertions and lacked highly modified clones with 13 or more V deletions. Fewer TCRbeta clones were shared among CVID subjects than among healthy controls (p < 0.0001).

Standard criteria were used to diagnose CVID, namely serum IgG, IgA and/or IgM reduced below the normal range together with specific antibody deficiency. There were fewer than 45 subjects in the CVID group (about 30 male and roughly 15 female), ranging in age from about 8 to 70 years, with a mean age of 40. Predominantly Caucasian heritage was noted among both the CVID patients and the healthy controls. Replacement immunoglobulin therapy had been administered to all CVID subjects for at least one year at the time of study participation. When blood was collected, none of the CVID subjects were ill or on immunomodulatory or immunosuppressive medication. From each donor, roughly 4.5 to 9 ml of heparinized peripheral whole blood was collected. Genomic DNA from adults with common variable immune deficiency (CVID) and from healthy adult controls was used for sequencing of TCRbeta CDR3 repertoires. To isolate peripheral blood mononuclear cells, diluted blood was subjected to density centrifugation over Hypaque 1077 or Ficoll-Paque. Genomic DNA was obtained from unsorted mononuclear cells through either Qiagen column purification or a centrifugation-based method.

Equivalent amounts of genomic DNA from CVID and control samples were used as sequencing input. For every sample, a 60 bp segment covering the rearranged TCRbeta CDR3 region was amplified and then sequenced. TCRbeta amplification used the immunoSEQ assay, a bias-corrected multiplex PCR with high-throughput sequencing. The original methods were these. Each unique nucleotide sequence was treated as a clone and annotated with V, D and J genes, copy number and frequency. Sequences were labeled productive if in frame, and non-productive if out of frame or containing stop codons. As previously described, clonality was computed from Shannon's entropy. The predicted amino acid sequences of productive clones were used to derive mean CDR3 Kyte-Doolittle hydropathy. Scaled V gene usage was hierarchically clustered using Manhattan distance and complete linkage with the R hclust function. Sharing of clones by CDR3 amino acid sequence was evaluated through resampling of 12 repertoires per group over 100 rounds. The repertoires were searched for 60 to 70 published EBV-specific TCRbeta sequences and 245 published CMV-specific TCRbeta sequences. A couple of CVID samples that yielded fewer than 10,000 sequences were excluded from the analysis, so around 40 CVID repertoires were retained. Here the immuneACCESS table is served through TCRdb, limited to in-frame sequences with V and J called. Missing clones are a known gap in these copies; in checked studies unresolved V genes cover under half, and the rest lacks a known reason. D and trimming were read from the DNA, whereas the V and J calls and clone size are those reported in that table. This sample contains about 33,000 clones, none of which is a singleton. The ten largest clones add up to 6.1% of the sample.

V has 5 bases trimmed and J has 4 bases trimmed; junction bases matching no gene number 11. CDR1 and CDR2, per the germline V gene (reference sequence), are SSHAT and FNYEAQ. The CDR3 holds 17 amino acids from the cysteine to the phenylalanine. Part of the CDR3 DNA is given, 42 bases translated from base 1. This clone was detected a few times. Its antigen is unknown. The read gets to within 3 residues of the CDR3 end, and the germline J gene fills in the rest. The specimen was peripheral blood mononuclear cells. The receptor chain draws on TRBV7-7 and TRBJ1-5, with 10 middle bases fitting TRBD1. This TCR came from a human donor with common variable immunodeficiency. Here the CDR3 is given as CASSLHRDRGFNQPQHF. CDR3 DNA (partial): TGTGCCAGCAGCCTACACCGGGACAGGGGTTTTAATCAGCCC. Joined to the reference TRBV7-7 and TRBJ1-5 proteins, this CDR3 gives the full variable domain: GAGVSQSPRYKVTKRGQDVTLRCDPISSHATLYWYQQALGQGPEFLTYFNYEAQPDKSGLPSDRFSAERPEGSISTLTIQRTEQRDSAMYRCASSLHRDRGFNQPQHFGDGTRLSIL.